The rows below give T cell receptor beta chains drawn from one sample of a study of cytomegalovirus exposure and HLA in healthy donors. TCRdb's table, derived via immunoSEQ multiplex PCR, lists solely in-frame clones and lacks some. The sample holds a few hundred thousand clones, about 83% seen once. The sequenced material came from PBMCs. These receptors were collected from a girl aged 10-17 years in good health and CMV-seronegative. The CDR3 runs from the conserved cysteine through the conserved F or W. Fields, in order: clone size, V gene, D gene, J gene, CDR3 DNA, CDR3 protein. The D gene is left open where the match is weak. Clone size appears in some rows only: once, few, many, or a class for an expanded clone.

clone_size: -
v_call: TRBV15
d_call: -
j_call: TRBJ1-5
cdr3_nt: TGTGCCACCAGCAGAGTTCTAAGCAATCAGCCCCAGCATTTT
cdr3_aa: CATSRVLSNQPQHF

clone_size: -
v_call: TRBV5-4
d_call: TRBD2
j_call: TRBJ2-1
cdr3_nt: TGTGCCAGCAGCCGACGACTAGCGGGCGATTCCTACAATGAGCAGTTCTTC
cdr3_aa: CASSRRLAGDSYNEQFF

clone_size: -
v_call: TRBV27
d_call: -
j_call: TRBJ1-2
cdr3_nt: TGTGCCAGCAGTTTGGGTTCACAGACCTATGGCTACACCTTC
cdr3_aa: CASSLGSQTYGYTF

clone_size: -
v_call: TRBV19
d_call: -
j_call: TRBJ2-4
cdr3_nt: TGTGCCAGTAGTACAGGGGAGGGAACCAAAAACATTCAGTACTTC
cdr3_aa: CASSTGEGTKNIQYF

clone_size: -
v_call: TRBV9
d_call: TRBD1
j_call: TRBJ1-6
cdr3_nt: TGTGCCAGCAGCCCCCGATTGTTAGGGGGCAATAATTCACCCCTCCACTTT
cdr3_aa: CASSPRLLGGNNSPLHF

clone_size: -
v_call: TRBV28
d_call: TRBD1
j_call: TRBJ1-3
cdr3_nt: TGTGCCAGCAGGAGGACAGGCTCTGGAAACACCATATATTTT
cdr3_aa: CASRRTGSGNTIYF

clone_size: -
v_call: TRBV2
d_call: -
j_call: TRBJ2-5
cdr3_nt: TGTGCCAGCAATCGACTGATCCAAGAGACCCAGTACTTC
cdr3_aa: CASNRLIQETQYF

clone_size: -
v_call: TRBV10-3
d_call: TRBD1
j_call: TRBJ2-7
cdr3_nt: TGTGCCATCAGTTCGGGGACAGGGGCCCCCTACGAGCAGTACTTC
cdr3_aa: CAISSGTGAPYEQYF

clone_size: -
v_call: TRBV15
d_call: -
j_call: TRBJ2-3
cdr3_nt: TGTGCCACCAGCAGAGCGAGGGCCCCAGATACGCAGTATTTT
cdr3_aa: CATSRARAPDTQYF

clone_size: -
v_call: TRBV5-1
d_call: -
j_call: TRBJ1-5
cdr3_nt: TGCGCCAGCAGCCCCGAGGGGGTCGGCAATCAGCCCCAGCATTTT
cdr3_aa: CASSPEGVGNQPQHF

clone_size: -
v_call: TRBV30
d_call: -
j_call: TRBJ1-2
cdr3_nt: TGTGCCTGGTGGCGGGGAGGAGGTGGCTACACCTTC
cdr3_aa: CAWWRGGGGYTF

clone_size: -
v_call: TRBV2
d_call: -
j_call: TRBJ2-7
cdr3_nt: TGTGCCAGCAGCCCCAGGCACGAGCAGTACTTC
cdr3_aa: CASSPRHEQYF

clone_size: -
v_call: TRBV10-1
d_call: -
j_call: TRBJ2-7
cdr3_nt: TGCGCCAGCAGTGTGGGTAGGGAGTTAACCTACGAGCAGTACTTC
cdr3_aa: CASSVGRELTYEQYF

clone_size: -
v_call: TRBV5-6
d_call: TRBD2
j_call: TRBJ2-3
cdr3_nt: TGTGCCAGCAGCCACTATCTAGCGGGGGGCGGCACAGATACGCAGTATTTT
cdr3_aa: CASSHYLAGGGTDTQYF

clone_size: -
v_call: TRBV27
d_call: TRBD1
j_call: TRBJ1-5
cdr3_nt: TGTGCCAGCAGTTTCCTTACACGGACAGGACCCCCCTTCAATCAGCCCCAGCATTTT
cdr3_aa: CASSFLTRTGPPFNQPQHF

clone_size: few
v_call: TRBV5-1
d_call: -
j_call: TRBJ2-1
cdr3_nt: TGCGCCAGCAGCTTGGCGGAACTAGGGTTGGGAAATGAGCAGTTCTTC
cdr3_aa: CASSLAELGLGNEQFF

clone_size: -
v_call: TRBV28
d_call: -
j_call: TRBJ2-6
cdr3_nt: TGTGCCAGCAGTTTACCACAGTCTGGGGCCAACGTCCTGACTTTC
cdr3_aa: CASSLPQSGANVLTF